A selection of T cell receptor beta chains follows, all from one sample in a study of cytomegalovirus exposure and HLA in healthy donors. Assay: immunoSEQ multiplex PCR; the TCRdb copy retains only in-frame clones and omits some. Of 150,000 to 190,000 clones in the sample, around 72% were seen once. Sequencing was performed on PBMCs. These receptors originate from a man between 18 and 29 years old in good health and CMV-seronegative. The CDR3 runs from the conserved cysteine through the conserved F or W. The order of the fields is clone size, D gene, J gene, V gene, CDR3 DNA, CDR3 protein. D genes are given only for firm matches. Rows give clone size only sometimes, using once, few, many, or a class for an expanded clone.

abundance: few
d_gene: TRBD2
j_gene: TRBJ2-5
v_gene: TRBV7-2
CDR3nt: TGTGCCAGCAGCACAGCGGGAGCGAAAGAGACCCAGTACTTC
CDR3aa: CASSTAGAKETQYF

abundance: .
d_gene: .
j_gene: TRBJ2-2
v_gene: TRBV19
CDR3nt: TGTGCCAGTAGTATCCGTGTAACCGGGGAGCTGTTTTTT
CDR3aa: CASSIRVTGELFF

abundance: .
d_gene: TRBD1
j_gene: TRBJ1-1
v_gene: TRBV9
CDR3nt: TGTGCCAGCAGCCCGACAGGGTTACCCCCCGCGAACACTGAAGCTTTCTTT
CDR3aa: CASSPTGLPPANTEAFF

abundance: .
d_gene: .
j_gene: TRBJ2-2
v_gene: TRBV5-6
CDR3nt: TGTGCCAGCACCCCTTTCGGGACCGGGGAGCTGTTTTTT
CDR3aa: CASTPFGTGELFF

abundance: .
d_gene: .
j_gene: TRBJ2-1
v_gene: TRBV6-5
CDR3nt: TGTGCCACCAATGGGGGGAGTTGGTACAATGAGCAGTTCTTC
CDR3aa: CATNGGSWYNEQFF

abundance: .
d_gene: TRBD2
j_gene: TRBJ2-7
v_gene: TRBV10-2
CDR3nt: TGCGCCAGCACCAAGCGGGAGTGGCGAGGCGAGCAGTACTTC
CDR3aa: CASTKREWRGEQYF

abundance: .
d_gene: .
j_gene: TRBJ2-2
v_gene: TRBV9
CDR3nt: TGTGCCAGCAGCGTAATGGGGGCGAAGGAGGCCGGGGAGCTGTTTTTT
CDR3aa: CASSVMGAKEAGELFF

abundance: .
d_gene: .
j_gene: TRBJ1-5
v_gene: TRBV7-2
CDR3nt: TGTGCCAGCACCGACCTCGGCAGGAGCAATCAGCCCCAGCATTTT
CDR3aa: CASTDLGRSNQPQHF

abundance: .
d_gene: .
j_gene: TRBJ1-1
v_gene: TRBV19
CDR3nt: TGTGCCAGTAGTATTTGGGAGGGGACGAACACTGAAGCTTTCTTT
CDR3aa: CASSIWEGTNTEAFF

abundance: .
d_gene: TRBD1
j_gene: TRBJ2-3
v_gene: TRBV28
CDR3nt: TGTGCCAGCACCGACAAAATGGGGACAGGGGTTTGGCGGGGAAGCACAGATACGCAGTATTTT
CDR3aa: CASTDKMGTGVWRGSTDTQYF

abundance: .
d_gene: .
j_gene: TRBJ2-2
v_gene: TRBV10-1
CDR3nt: TGCGCCAGCAGTGAACAGACCGTCGGGGAGCTGTTTTTT
CDR3aa: CASSEQTVGELFF

abundance: .
d_gene: TRBD2
j_gene: TRBJ2-7
v_gene: TRBV11-3
CDR3nt: TGTGCCAGCGGGCGGGCGGGAGGGCCTCACGAGCAGTACTTC
CDR3aa: CASGRAGGPHEQYF

abundance: once
d_gene: TRBD2
j_gene: TRBJ2-1
v_gene: TRBV29-1
CDR3nt: TGCAGCGCGTCTAGCGGGATGAACAATGAGCAGTTCTTC
CDR3aa: CSASSGMNNEQFF

abundance: .
d_gene: .
j_gene: TRBJ2-4
v_gene: TRBV19
CDR3nt: TGTGCCAGTAGTATAGGGGGGGTAGCCAAAAACATTCAGTACTTC
CDR3aa: CASSIGGVAKNIQYF

abundance: .
d_gene: .
j_gene: TRBJ2-1
v_gene: TRBV7-7
CDR3nt: TGTGCCAGCAGCCAACTAGGGTCCTACAATGAGCAGTTCTTC
CDR3aa: CASSQLGSYNEQFF

abundance: .
d_gene: TRBD2
j_gene: TRBJ2-7
v_gene: TRBV25-1
CDR3nt: TGTGCCAGCAGCTTCAGCGGGAGGCATTACGAGCAGTACTTC
CDR3aa: CASSFSGRHYEQYF

abundance: .
d_gene: TRBD1
j_gene: TRBJ1-1
v_gene: TRBV27
CDR3nt: TGTGCCAGCAGGGTGACAGGGAGCAACACTGAAGCTTTCTTT
CDR3aa: CASRVTGSNTEAFF

abundance: .
d_gene: .
j_gene: TRBJ2-7
v_gene: TRBV7-9
CDR3nt: TGTGCCAGCAGCCCCGCGACAGGGACTTACGAGCAGTACTTC
CDR3aa: CASSPATGTYEQYF

abundance: .
d_gene: TRBD1
j_gene: TRBJ1-1
v_gene: TRBV7-9
CDR3nt: TGTGCCAGCAGCTGCCCACTCGGACAGGGCTGCACTGAAGCTTTCTTT
CDR3aa: CASSCPLGQGCTEAFF

abundance: .
d_gene: TRBD1
j_gene: TRBJ2-7
v_gene: TRBV9
CDR3nt: TGTGCCAGCAGCCCCGAAAAGGGCAGGGGGCACGAGCAGTACTTC
CDR3aa: CASSPEKGRGHEQYF

abundance: .
d_gene: .
j_gene: TRBJ2-5
v_gene: TRBV18
CDR3nt: TGTGCCAGCTCACCAGGGAGGGGGCAAGAGACCCAGTACTTC
CDR3aa: CASSPGRGQETQYF

abundance: .
d_gene: TRBD1
j_gene: TRBJ1-1
v_gene: TRBV27
CDR3nt: TGTGCCAGCAGTTTAGAGGGGGCCACTGAAGCTTTCTTT
CDR3aa: CASSLEGATEAFF

abundance: few
d_gene: .
j_gene: TRBJ2-7
v_gene: TRBV4-1
CDR3nt: TGCGCCAGCAGCCAAGATCTTGGGCCGCGCGAGCAGTACTTC
CDR3aa: CASSQDLGPREQYF

abundance: medium-sized
d_gene: TRBD1
j_gene: TRBJ1-2
v_gene: TRBV4-1
CDR3nt: TGCGCCAGCAGCCATAAAACGGGACAGTTCTACGGCTACACCTTC
CDR3aa: CASSHKTGQFYGYTF